This T cell receptor (beta chain) was identified in a study of T-cell reconstitution after alpha-beta-depleted transplantation in children. Study results and caveats: One year post-transplant, T-cell counts and diversity were largely derived from T cells produced anew. It was reported that alpha-beta T cells came from several hundred expanded graft clones (about two months after transplant).

Preparing the TCRbeta library involved the use of unique molecular identifiers. TCRdb redid the calling of the PCR reads with MiXCR, one entry per CDR3 protein. The data hold a few hundred thousand distinct CDR3 sequences, with 25% to 30% observed a single time. CDR1 is SGHRS and CDR2 is YFSETQ in the germline V gene. V was cut by 6 bases and J by 3 bases, with 17 bases left in between. There are 15 residues in the CDR3. Notes on this clonotype: Its specificity is not known.

The chain carries TRBV5-1 and TRBJ2-3, with TRBD2 as a possible D gene (5 bases). Sequences were derived from PBMCs, sampled before TCRalphabeta/CD19-depleted stem cell transplant. This receptor was identified in a boy younger than two with Wiskott-Aldrich syndrome, due to receive a stem cell transplant. CDR3 sequence: CASNYAVGSTDTQYF. CDR3 DNA sequence: TGCGCCAGCAACTATGCGGTGGGGAGTACAGATACGCAGTATTTT.